These T cell receptor beta chains were read from a single sample in a study of T-cell reconstitution after alpha-beta-depleted transplantation in children. TCRdb redid the calling of the PCR reads with MiXCR, one entry per CDR3 protein. The table includes about a million distinct CDR3 sequences, roughly 29% detected once. Material: PBMCs, mostly from graft donor cells, obtained 360 days after TCRalphabeta/CD19-depleted stem cell transplant. These receptors were obtained from a boy younger than two who had a stem cell transplant for SCID, so the T cells may come from the graft donor. Each CDR3 is given with its conserved first and last residue. The order of the fields is clone size, D gene, J gene, V gene, CDR3 DNA, CDR3 protein. The D gene is left open where the match is weak. Part of the rows lack a size; the others show once, few, many or a class for expanded clones.

>few|NA|TRBJ1-1|TRBV12-3/TRBV12-4
TGTGCCAGCAGTCCCAGCGTAGGGGGAGGTCCTCCTGAAGCTTTCTTT
CASSPSVGGGPPEAFF
>once|TRBD1|TRBJ2-1|TRBV5-1
TGCGCCAGCAGCTACTGGACAGGGACGAATGAGCAGTTCTTC
CASSYWTGTNEQFF
>NA|NA|TRBJ2-1|TRBV20-1
TGCCAGACCAAGGGCTCCTACAATGAGCAGTTCTTC
CQTKGSYNEQFF
>many|TRBD2|TRBJ2-1|TRBV7-9
TGTGCCAGCAGCTATCCGGGACTAGCGAAGTACAATGAGCAGTTCTTC
CASSYPGLAKYNEQFF
>few|TRBD1|TRBJ2-7|TRBV5-1
TGCGCCAGCAGCCAGGGAACAGGGGGCGATTCACCGCAGTACTTC
CASSQGTGGDSPQYF
>few|NA|TRBJ2-7|TRBV10-3
TGTGCCATCAGTGACCAGGGCAGGGACCGCTACGAGCAGTACTTC
CAISDQGRDRYEQYF
>few|NA|TRBJ2-1|TRBV2
TGTGCCAGCAGTGAAGCATCAATAGGGGCTCCAACGAGGTTCTTC
CASSEASIGAPTRFF
>NA|TRBD2|TRBJ2-3|TRBV3-1
TGTGCCAGCAGCCAGAGATGGAGTGCTAGCGGGCTCTTGGATACGCAGTATTTT
CASSQRWSASGLLDTQYF
>few|TRBD2|TRBJ2-5|TRBV6-5
TGTGCCAGCAGATTCACTAGCGGGGGGGCCGAGAAGACCCAGTACTTC
CASRFTSGGAEKTQYF
>NA|TRBD2|TRBJ2-5|TRBV15
TGTGCCACCAGCAGGACAGGACTAGCGTCGCGGGAGACCCAGTACTTC
CATSRTGLASRETQYF
>NA|TRBD2|TRBJ2-5|TRBV4-1
TGCGCCAGCAGCCAAGATTCGCCTTTACTAGCGGGGGAAGAGACCCAGTACTTC
CASSQDSPLLAGEETQYF
>few|TRBD2|TRBJ2-5|TRBV27
TGTGCCAGCAGTTTGTGGCGGGGAGGGGAGACCCAGTACTTC
CASSLWRGGETQYF
>few|TRBD2|TRBJ2-5|TRBV4-2
TGTGCCAGCAGCCACCTTGGGGGACTAGCGGGGGGAACACAAGAGACCCAGTACTTC
CASSHLGGLAGGTQETQYF
>NA|TRBD2|TRBJ2-2|TRBV12-3/TRBV12-4
TGTGCCAGCAGCCCCGGACTAGCGGGGGACACCGGGGAGCTGTTTTTT
CASSPGLAGDTGELFF
>many|NA|TRBJ1-1|TRBV7-9
TGTGCCAGCAGCTTAGCGTACAAGGACACTGAAGCTTTCTTT
CASSLAYKDTEAFF
>NA|NA|TRBJ2-7|TRBV28
TGTGCCAGCAGTCCCTGGACAGAGTACCATTCCTACGAGCAGTACTTC
CASSPWTEYHSYEQYF
>NA|NA|TRBJ1-6|TRBV20-1
TGCAGTGCTAGAGATCTGGTTACGCTCTCACCCCTCCACTTT
CSARDLVTLSPLHF
>NA|NA|TRBJ2-3|TRBV20-1
TGCAGTGCTAGACCGCCGGTTCCTTTAGAGGCGCAGTATTTT
CSARPPVPLEAQYF
>NA|TRBD2|TRBJ2-3|TRBV20-1
TGCACGGCCGCAACGCTACTAGCGCTAAGCACAGATACGCAGTATTTT
CTAATLLALSTDTQYF
>NA|TRBD2|TRBJ2-7|TRBV20-1
TGCAGTGCTAGAGATCTTCCAGCGGGGGGACCGAACTCCTACGAGCAGTACTTC
CSARDLPAGGPNSYEQYF
>NA|NA|TRBJ1-4|TRBV7-9
TGTGCCAGCAGCGGGAGCCTCCTAAGGAATGAAAAACTGTTTTTT
CASSGSLLRNEKLFF
>NA|NA|TRBJ1-3|TRBV12-3/TRBV12-4
TGTGCCAGCAGTTTAGACAGGTACTCTGGAAACACCATATATTTT
CASSLDRYSGNTIYF
>few|NA|TRBJ2-3|TRBV5-1
TGCGCCAGCAGCTTGGGGCCTCTCGACCAGCCTTCGGAAACAGATACGCAGTATTTT
CASSLGPLDQPSETDTQYF
>few|NA|TRBJ2-7|TRBV5-1
TGCGCCAGCAGCAAGGCGTTTACCCCCTCCTACGAGCAGTACTTC
CASSKAFTPSYEQYF
>NA|TRBD1|TRBJ2-7|TRBV3-1
TGTGCCAGCAGCCAAGGCCCGAGACGGACAGGAAACGAGCAGTACTTC
CASSQGPRRTGNEQYF
>NA|NA|TRBJ2-5|TRBV7-9
TGTGCCAGCAGCTTAGTCGCTGGGCCGCAAGAGACCCAGTACTTC
CASSLVAGPQETQYF
>many|NA|TRBJ1-1|TRBV5-5
TGTGCCAGCAGCTGGGAGCAAATGAACACTGAAGCTTTCTTT
CASSWEQMNTEAFF
>many|TRBD2|TRBJ2-7|TRBV20-1
TGCAGTGCTCCCTGGACTAGCGGTGTCACCTACGAGCAGTACTTC
CSAPWTSGVTYEQYF
>many|TRBD2|TRBJ2-1|TRBV10-2
TGCGCCAGCAGTGAGTGGGGAGGGACGGTGCAGTTCTTC
CASSEWGGTVQFF
>few|NA|TRBJ2-7|TRBV12-3/TRBV12-4
TGTGCCAGCAGTCCCAATGGTAGGACCGAGCAGTACTTC
CASSPNGRTEQYF
>many|TRBD1|TRBJ2-7|TRBV28
TGTGCCAGCAGTTTACTTTGGACAGGGGGCGAGCAGTACTTC
CASSLLWTGGEQYF
>many|NA|TRBJ2-2|TRBV5-6
TGTGCCAGCAGCCCCGGAGGCGGGGAGCTGTTTTTT
CASSPGGGELFF
>NA|TRBD1|TRBJ2-7|TRBV3-1
TGTGCCAGCAGCCAAGGGGAGACAGGGAGTTTCGAGCAGTACTTC
CASSQGETGSFEQYF
>few|TRBD2|TRBJ2-1|TRBV2
TGTGCCAGCATTAGCGGGGGGAGGTATGAGCAGTTCTTC
CASISGGRYEQFF
>NA|TRBD2|TRBJ2-1|TRBV6-2/TRBV6-3
TGTGCCAGCAGCCGCCTGACTAGCGGGACACCCTCCTACAATGAGCAGTTCTTC
CASSRLTSGTPSYNEQFF
>few|TRBD1|TRBJ2-1|TRBV6-5
TGTGCCAGCAGTTACTCCATGACCGGGACAGGAAACAATGAGCAGTTCTTC
CASSYSMTGTGNNEQFF
>few|NA|TRBJ1-2|TRBV7-2
TGTGCCAGTAAACCCAGCGGACAGCACTATGGCTACACCTTC
CASKPSGQHYGYTF